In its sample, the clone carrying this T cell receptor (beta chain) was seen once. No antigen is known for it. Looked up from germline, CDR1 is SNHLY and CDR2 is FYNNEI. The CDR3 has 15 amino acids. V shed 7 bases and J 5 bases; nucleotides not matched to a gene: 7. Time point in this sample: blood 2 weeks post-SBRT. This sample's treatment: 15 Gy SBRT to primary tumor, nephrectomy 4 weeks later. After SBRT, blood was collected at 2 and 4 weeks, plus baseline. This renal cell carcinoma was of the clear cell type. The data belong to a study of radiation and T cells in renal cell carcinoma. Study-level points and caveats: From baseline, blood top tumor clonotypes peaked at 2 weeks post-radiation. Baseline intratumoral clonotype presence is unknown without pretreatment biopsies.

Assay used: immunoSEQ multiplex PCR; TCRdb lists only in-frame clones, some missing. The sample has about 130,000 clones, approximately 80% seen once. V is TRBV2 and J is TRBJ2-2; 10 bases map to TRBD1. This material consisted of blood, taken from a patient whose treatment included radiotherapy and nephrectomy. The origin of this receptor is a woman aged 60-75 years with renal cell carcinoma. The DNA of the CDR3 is TGTGCCAGCAAAGTCGGGACAGGGGTTACCGGGGAGCTGTTTTTT. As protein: CASKVGTGVTGELFF.